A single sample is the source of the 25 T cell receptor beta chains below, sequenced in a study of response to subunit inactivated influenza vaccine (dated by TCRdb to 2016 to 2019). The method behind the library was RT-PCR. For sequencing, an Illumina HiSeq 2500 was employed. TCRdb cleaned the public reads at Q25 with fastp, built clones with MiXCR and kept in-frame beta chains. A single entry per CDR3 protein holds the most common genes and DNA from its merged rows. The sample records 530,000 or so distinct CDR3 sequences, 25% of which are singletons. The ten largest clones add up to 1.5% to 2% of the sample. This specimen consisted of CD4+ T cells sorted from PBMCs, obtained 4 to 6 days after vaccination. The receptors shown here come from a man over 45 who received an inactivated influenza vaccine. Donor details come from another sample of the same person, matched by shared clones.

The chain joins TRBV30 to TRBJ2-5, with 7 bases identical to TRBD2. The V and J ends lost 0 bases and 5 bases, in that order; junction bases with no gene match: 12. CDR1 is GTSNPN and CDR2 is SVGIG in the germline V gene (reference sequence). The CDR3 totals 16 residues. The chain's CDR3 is CAWSVAWKRGGETQYF. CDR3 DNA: TGTGCCTGGAGTGTAGCTTGGAAGCGGGGCGGGGAGACCCAGTACTTC. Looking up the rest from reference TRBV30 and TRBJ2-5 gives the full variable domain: SQTIHQWPATLVQPVGSPLSLECTVEGTSNPNLYWYRQAAGRGLQLLFYSVGIGQISSEVPQNLSASRPQDRQFILSSKKLLLSDSGFYLCAWSVAWKRGGETQYFGPGTRLLVL.

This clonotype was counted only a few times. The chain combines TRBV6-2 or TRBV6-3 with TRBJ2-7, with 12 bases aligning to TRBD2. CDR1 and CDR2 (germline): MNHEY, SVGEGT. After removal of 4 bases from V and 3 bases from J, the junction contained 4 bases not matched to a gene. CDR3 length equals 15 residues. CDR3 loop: CASSSTSGRNYEQYF. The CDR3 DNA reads TGTGCCAGCAGTTCTACTAGCGGGAGGAACTACGAGCAGTACTTC.

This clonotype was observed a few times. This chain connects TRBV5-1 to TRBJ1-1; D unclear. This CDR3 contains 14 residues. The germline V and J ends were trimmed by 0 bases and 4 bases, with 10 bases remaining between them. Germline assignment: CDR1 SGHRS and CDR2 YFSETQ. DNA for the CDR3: TGCGCCAGCAGCTTGGGTGAGGCCCGCACTGAAGCTTTCTTT. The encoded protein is CASSLGEARTEAFF. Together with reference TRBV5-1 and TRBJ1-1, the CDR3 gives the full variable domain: KAGVTQTPRYLIKTRGQQVTLSCSPISGHRSVSWYQQTPGQGLQFLFEYFSETQRNKGNFPGRFSGRQFSNSRSEMNVSTLELGDSALYLCASSLGEARTEAFFGQGTRLTVV.

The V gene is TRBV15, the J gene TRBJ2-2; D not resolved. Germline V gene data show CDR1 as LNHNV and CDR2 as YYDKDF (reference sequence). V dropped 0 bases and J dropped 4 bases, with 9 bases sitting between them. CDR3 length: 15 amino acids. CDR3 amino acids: CATSRDHPLTGELFF. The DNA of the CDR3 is TGTGCCACCAGCAGAGATCATCCCCTCACCGGGGAGCTGTTTTTT.

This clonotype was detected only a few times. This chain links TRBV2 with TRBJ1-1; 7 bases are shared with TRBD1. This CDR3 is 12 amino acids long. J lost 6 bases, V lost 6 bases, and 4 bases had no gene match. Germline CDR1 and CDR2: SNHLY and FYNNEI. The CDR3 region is CASRTGSAEAFF. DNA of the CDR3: TGTGCCAGCAGGACAGGGAGCGCTGAAGCTTTCTTT.

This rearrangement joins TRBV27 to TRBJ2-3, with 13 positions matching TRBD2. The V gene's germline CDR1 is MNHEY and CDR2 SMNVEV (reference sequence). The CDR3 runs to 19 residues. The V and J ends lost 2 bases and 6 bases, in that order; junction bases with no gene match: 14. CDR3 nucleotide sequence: TGTGCCAGCAGTTTACGAGGGAGGACTAGCGGGAGTTCATCGGATACGCAGTATTTT. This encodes CASSLRGRTSGSSSDTQYF.

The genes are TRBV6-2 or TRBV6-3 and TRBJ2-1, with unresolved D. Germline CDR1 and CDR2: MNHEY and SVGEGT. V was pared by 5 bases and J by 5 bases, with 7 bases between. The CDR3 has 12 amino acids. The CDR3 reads CASSGPNNEQFF. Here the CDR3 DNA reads TGTGCCAGCAGTGGGCCCAACAATGAGCAGTTCTTC.

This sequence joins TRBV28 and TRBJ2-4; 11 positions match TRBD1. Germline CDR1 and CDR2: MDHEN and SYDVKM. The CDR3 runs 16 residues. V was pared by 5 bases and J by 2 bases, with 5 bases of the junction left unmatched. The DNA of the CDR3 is TGTGCCAGCAGTGGGACAGGGGGTTATACCAAAAACATTCAGTACTTC. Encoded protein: CASSGTGGYTKNIQYF.

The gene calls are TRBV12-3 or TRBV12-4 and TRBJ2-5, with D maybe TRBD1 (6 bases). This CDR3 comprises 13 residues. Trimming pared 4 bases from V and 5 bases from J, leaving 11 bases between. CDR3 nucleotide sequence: TGTGCCAGCAGTTCATCAGGGGAGGAGACCCAGTACTTC. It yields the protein CASSSSGEETQYF.

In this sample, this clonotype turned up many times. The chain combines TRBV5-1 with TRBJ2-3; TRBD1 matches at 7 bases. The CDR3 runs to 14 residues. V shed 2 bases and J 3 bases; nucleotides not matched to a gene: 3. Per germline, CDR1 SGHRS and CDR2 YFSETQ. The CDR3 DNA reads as TGCGCCAGCAGCTTTCAGGGGGATACAGATACGCAGTATTTT. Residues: CASSFQGDTDTQYF.

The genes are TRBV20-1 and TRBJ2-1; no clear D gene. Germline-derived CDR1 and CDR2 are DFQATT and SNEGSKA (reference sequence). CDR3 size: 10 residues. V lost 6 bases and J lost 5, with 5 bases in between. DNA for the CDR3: TGCAGTGCCCTGAACAATGAGCAGTTCTTC. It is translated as CSALNNEQFF.

CDR3 sequence reads: CASSQTRLAGGNTDTQYF. In nucleotides, the CDR3 is TGCGCCAGCAGCCAAACGCGACTAGCGGGAGGGAACACAGATACGCAGTATTTT. The genes are TRBV4-3 and TRBJ2-3, with TRBD2 matching over 14 bases. Per the germline V gene, CDR1 is LGHNA and CDR2 is YSLEER. The CDR3 has 18 amino acids. V shed 2 bases and J 2 bases; nucleotides not matched to a gene: 6.

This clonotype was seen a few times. CDR3 residues: CASSQFTDTQYF. The CDR3 bases are TGTGCCAGCAGTCAATTCACAGATACGCAGTATTTT. The rearrangement joins TRBV12-3 or TRBV12-4 to TRBJ2-3, with D uncertain. The length of the CDR3 is 12 residues. The V gene lost 5 bases and the J gene lost 2 bases, with 5 bases spanning the gap.

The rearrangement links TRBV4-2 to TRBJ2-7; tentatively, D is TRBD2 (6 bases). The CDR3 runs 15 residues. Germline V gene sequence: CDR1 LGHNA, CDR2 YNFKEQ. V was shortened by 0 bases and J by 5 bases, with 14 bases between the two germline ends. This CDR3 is CASSQESGVPDEQYF. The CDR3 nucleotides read TGTGCCAGCAGCCAAGAATCGGGGGTCCCCGACGAGCAGTACTTC.

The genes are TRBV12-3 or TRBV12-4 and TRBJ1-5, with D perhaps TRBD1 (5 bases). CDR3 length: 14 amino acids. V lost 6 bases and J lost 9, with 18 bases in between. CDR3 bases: TGTGCCAGCAGCGACAGTCCCGGGCGTGGGCCCCAGCATTTT. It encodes CASSDSPGRGPQHF.

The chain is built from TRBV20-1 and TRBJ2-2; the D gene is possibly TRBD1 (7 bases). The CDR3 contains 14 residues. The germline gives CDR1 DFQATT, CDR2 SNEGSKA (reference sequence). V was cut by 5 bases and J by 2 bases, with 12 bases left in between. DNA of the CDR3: TGCAGTGCTGCGGGACAGATCAACACCGGGGAGCTGTTTTTT. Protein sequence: CSAAGQINTGELFF.

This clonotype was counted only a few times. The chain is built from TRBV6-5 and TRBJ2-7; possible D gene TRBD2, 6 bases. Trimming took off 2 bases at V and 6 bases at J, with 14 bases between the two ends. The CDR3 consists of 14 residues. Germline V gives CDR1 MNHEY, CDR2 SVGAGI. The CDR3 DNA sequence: TGTGCCAGCAGTTACCCCGCCAGGGAGGTCGAGCAGTACTTC. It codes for CASSYPAREVEQYF.

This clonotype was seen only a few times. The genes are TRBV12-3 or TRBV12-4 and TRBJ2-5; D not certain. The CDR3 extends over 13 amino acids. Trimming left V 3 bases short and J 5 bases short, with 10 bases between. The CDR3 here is CASSFARWETQYF. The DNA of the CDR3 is TGTGCCAGCAGTTTTGCACGGTGGGAGACCCAGTACTTC.

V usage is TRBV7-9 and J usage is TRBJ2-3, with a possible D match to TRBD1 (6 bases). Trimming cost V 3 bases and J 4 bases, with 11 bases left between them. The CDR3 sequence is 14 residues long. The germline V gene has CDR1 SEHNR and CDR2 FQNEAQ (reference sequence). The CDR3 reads CASSFAQGADTQYF. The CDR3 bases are TGTGCCAGCAGCTTCGCACAGGGAGCAGATACGCAGTATTTT.

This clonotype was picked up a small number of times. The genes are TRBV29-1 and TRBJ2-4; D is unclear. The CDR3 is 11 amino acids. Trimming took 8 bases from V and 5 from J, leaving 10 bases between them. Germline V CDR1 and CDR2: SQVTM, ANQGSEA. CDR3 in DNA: TGCAGCTCGTACACAGAAAACATTCAGTACTTC. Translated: CSSYTENIQYF.

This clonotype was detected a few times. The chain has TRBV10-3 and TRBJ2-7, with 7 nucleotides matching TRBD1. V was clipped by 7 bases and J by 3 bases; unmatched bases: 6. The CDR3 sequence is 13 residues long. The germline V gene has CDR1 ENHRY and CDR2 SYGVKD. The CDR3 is CAITRDRYYEQYF. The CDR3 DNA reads TGTGCCATCACCAGGGACAGATACTACGAGCAGTACTTC.

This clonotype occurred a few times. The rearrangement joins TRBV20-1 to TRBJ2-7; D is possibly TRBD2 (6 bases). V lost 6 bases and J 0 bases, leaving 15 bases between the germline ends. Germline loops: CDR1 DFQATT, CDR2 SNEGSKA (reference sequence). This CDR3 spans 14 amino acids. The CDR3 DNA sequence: TGCAGTGCCACGGAGGAGGGGACCTCCTACGAGCAGTACTTC. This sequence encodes CSATEEGTSYEQYF.

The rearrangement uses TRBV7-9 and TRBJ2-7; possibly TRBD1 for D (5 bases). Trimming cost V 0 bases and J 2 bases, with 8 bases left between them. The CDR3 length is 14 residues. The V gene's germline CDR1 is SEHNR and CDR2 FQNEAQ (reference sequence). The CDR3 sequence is CASSLAQEPYEQYF. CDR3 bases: TGTGCCAGCAGCTTAGCACAGGAGCCCTACGAGCAGTACTTC.

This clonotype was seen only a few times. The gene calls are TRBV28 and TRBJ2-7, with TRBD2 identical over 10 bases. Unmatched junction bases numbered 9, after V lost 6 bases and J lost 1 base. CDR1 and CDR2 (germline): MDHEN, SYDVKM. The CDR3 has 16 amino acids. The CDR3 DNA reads TGTGCCAGCAGGAAGGGACTAGCGCTCGTATCCTACGAGCAGTACTTC. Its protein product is CASRKGLALVSYEQYF. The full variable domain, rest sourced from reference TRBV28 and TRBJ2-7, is DVKVTQSSRYLVKRTGEKVFLECVQDMDHENMFWYRQDPGLGLRLIYFSYDVKMKEKGDIPEGYSVSREKKERFSLILESASTNQTSMYLCASRKGLALVSYEQYFGPGTRLTVT.

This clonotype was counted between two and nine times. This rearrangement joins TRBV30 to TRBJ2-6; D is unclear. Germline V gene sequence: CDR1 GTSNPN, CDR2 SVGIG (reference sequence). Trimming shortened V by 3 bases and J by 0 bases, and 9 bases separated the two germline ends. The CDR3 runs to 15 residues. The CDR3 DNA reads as TGTGCCTGGAGCGTACCCCGCTCTGGGGCCAACGTCCTGACTTTC. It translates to CAWSVPRSGANVLTF.